A selection of T cell receptor beta chains follows, all from one sample in a study of T-cell reconstitution after alpha-beta-depleted transplantation in children. TCRdb called the PCR reads again in MiXCR, with one record for every CDR3 protein. The table has 530,000 or so distinct CDR3 sequences, 20% to 30% seen once. Specimen: PBMCs, collected before TCRalphabeta/CD19-depleted stem cell transplant. The source of these receptors is a boy younger than two with Wiskott-Aldrich syndrome, due to receive a stem cell transplant. CDR3s include the opening cysteine and the closing phenylalanine or tryptophan. The D gene is left open where the match is weak. Size is stated for part of the rows, as once, few or many counts, or as a class when the clone is expanded.

v_call: TRBV6-4
clone_size: NA
d_call: NA
j_call: TRBJ2-1
cdr3_aa: CASSDDELSSYNEQFF
cdr3_nt: TGTGCCAGCAGTGACGACGAGTTAAGTTCCTACAATGAGCAGTTCTTC

v_call: TRBV5-6
clone_size: NA
d_call: NA
j_call: TRBJ1-2
cdr3_aa: CASSLVGQGGGYTF
cdr3_nt: TGTGCCAGCAGCTTGGTCGGCCAGGGAGGGGGCTACACCTTC

v_call: TRBV14
clone_size: few
d_call: NA
j_call: TRBJ2-1
cdr3_aa: CASSQERSNEQFF
cdr3_nt: TGTGCCAGCAGCCAAGAGCGTAGCAATGAGCAGTTCTTC

v_call: TRBV9
clone_size: once
d_call: TRBD1
j_call: TRBJ2-1
cdr3_aa: CASGGTGGNEQFF
cdr3_nt: TGTGCCAGCGGCGGGACAGGGGGCAATGAGCAGTTCTTC

v_call: TRBV5-6
clone_size: few
d_call: TRBD2
j_call: TRBJ2-3
cdr3_aa: CASLLSGRPDTQYF
cdr3_nt: TGTGCCAGCCTGCTAAGCGGGAGGCCAGATACGCAGTATTTT

v_call: TRBV20-1
clone_size: few
d_call: TRBD2
j_call: TRBJ2-1
cdr3_aa: CSASGTSGLGDEQFF
cdr3_nt: TGCAGTGCTAGCGGGACTAGCGGCCTTGGGGATGAGCAGTTCTTC

v_call: TRBV5-1
clone_size: NA
d_call: NA
j_call: TRBJ2-7
cdr3_aa: CASSPGNTWDEQYF
cdr3_nt: TGCGCCAGCAGCCCCGGCAACACTTGGGACGAGCAGTACTTC

v_call: TRBV18
clone_size: NA
d_call: NA
j_call: TRBJ2-5
cdr3_aa: CASSPGDYQETQYF
cdr3_nt: TGTGCCAGCTCACCGGGGGACTACCAAGAGACCCAGTACTTC

v_call: TRBV7-2
clone_size: NA
d_call: TRBD2
j_call: TRBJ2-7
cdr3_aa: CASSLSGSDTYEQYF
cdr3_nt: TGTGCCAGCAGCTTAAGCGGGAGCGATACCTACGAGCAGTACTTC

v_call: TRBV23-1
clone_size: NA
d_call: NA
j_call: TRBJ2-1
cdr3_aa: CASRTPVTYNEQFF
cdr3_nt: TGCGCCAGCAGAACCCCAGTTACATACAATGAGCAGTTCTTC

v_call: TRBV5-1
clone_size: few
d_call: NA
j_call: TRBJ2-2
cdr3_aa: CASSVSGKATGELFF
cdr3_nt: TGCGCCAGCAGCGTATCAGGGAAGGCCACCGGGGAGCTGTTTTTT

v_call: TRBV24-1
clone_size: few
d_call: NA
j_call: TRBJ2-7
cdr3_aa: CATSDLLNEQYF
cdr3_nt: TGTGCCACCAGTGACCTATTAAACGAGCAGTACTTC

v_call: TRBV15
clone_size: few
d_call: TRBD2
j_call: TRBJ2-7
cdr3_aa: CATIRVGGTYEQYF
cdr3_nt: TGTGCCACCATCAGAGTCGGGGGGACCTACGAGCAGTACTTC

v_call: TRBV5-1
clone_size: NA
d_call: NA
j_call: TRBJ1-2
cdr3_aa: CASSIGTVTISYGYTF
cdr3_nt: TGCGCCAGCAGCATTGGCACAGTTACAATCTCCTATGGCTACACCTTC

v_call: TRBV12-3/TRBV12-4
clone_size: few
d_call: NA
j_call: TRBJ2-5
cdr3_aa: CASSVGLSLTQYF
cdr3_nt: TGTGCCAGCAGTGTCGGACTATCTTTGACCCAGTACTTC

v_call: TRBV20-1
clone_size: NA
d_call: TRBD2
j_call: TRBJ2-4
cdr3_aa: CSAWLAGATLAKNIQYF
cdr3_nt: TGCAGTGCCTGGCTAGCGGGAGCTACCCTAGCCAAAAACATTCAGTACTTC

v_call: TRBV20-1
clone_size: NA
d_call: NA
j_call: TRBJ2-1
cdr3_aa: CSARVRGSYNEQFF
cdr3_nt: TGCAGTGCTAGAGTCAGGGGCTCCTACAATGAGCAGTTCTTC

v_call: TRBV7-9
clone_size: few
d_call: NA
j_call: TRBJ2-1
cdr3_aa: CASSRGGVSHNEQFF
cdr3_nt: TGTGCCAGCAGCAGAGGAGGGGTATCCCACAATGAGCAGTTCTTC

v_call: TRBV12-3/TRBV12-4
clone_size: NA
d_call: NA
j_call: TRBJ2-1
cdr3_aa: CASSSGARSSYNEQFF
cdr3_nt: TGTGCCAGCAGTTCTGGAGCGAGGAGCTCCTACAATGAGCAGTTCTTC

v_call: TRBV28
clone_size: NA
d_call: TRBD2
j_call: TRBJ2-4
cdr3_aa: CASSLSRTRLENIQYF
cdr3_nt: TGTGCCAGCAGTTTATCTAGGACTAGGCTCGAAAACATTCAGTACTTC

v_call: TRBV5-6
clone_size: few
d_call: TRBD1
j_call: TRBJ1-1
cdr3_aa: CASSIGGRGRINTEAFF
cdr3_nt: TGTGCCAGCAGTATCGGGGGAAGGGGGCGCATTAACACTGAAGCTTTCTTT

v_call: TRBV10-3
clone_size: few
d_call: TRBD1
j_call: TRBJ1-6
cdr3_aa: CAISGTGKKYNSPLHF
cdr3_nt: TGTGCCATCAGTGGGACAGGGAAAAAATATAATTCACCCCTCCACTTT

v_call: TRBV20-1
clone_size: many
d_call: NA
j_call: TRBJ2-7
cdr3_aa: CSAIRTVSYEQYF
cdr3_nt: TGCAGTGCTATCCGGACAGTCTCCTACGAGCAGTACTTC

v_call: TRBV20-1
clone_size: few
d_call: NA
j_call: TRBJ2-5
cdr3_aa: CSARVPGAMETQYF
cdr3_nt: TGCAGTGCTAGAGTGCCGGGAGCTATGGAGACCCAGTACTTC

v_call: TRBV27
clone_size: few
d_call: NA
j_call: TRBJ2-6
cdr3_aa: CASRWGSGANVLTF
cdr3_nt: TGTGCCAGCAGGTGGGGCTCTGGGGCCAACGTCCTGACTTTC

v_call: TRBV27
clone_size: NA
d_call: NA
j_call: TRBJ2-1
cdr3_aa: CASRGVVYRNEQFF
cdr3_nt: TGTGCCAGCAGGGGGGTAGTGTACCGCAATGAGCAGTTCTTC

v_call: TRBV3-1
clone_size: NA
d_call: NA
j_call: TRBJ1-6
cdr3_aa: CASSHGSNNSPLHF
cdr3_nt: TGTGCCAGCAGCCACGGGTCGAATAATTCACCCCTCCACTTT

v_call: TRBV12-3/TRBV12-4
clone_size: NA
d_call: TRBD1
j_call: TRBJ1-2
cdr3_aa: CASSLMKDRGNGYTF
cdr3_nt: TGTGCCAGCAGTTTAATGAAGGACAGGGGGAATGGCTACACCTTC

v_call: TRBV30
clone_size: NA
d_call: NA
j_call: TRBJ2-7
cdr3_aa: CAWSVGRNYEQYF
cdr3_nt: TGTGCCTGGAGTGTAGGCAGAAACTACGAGCAGTACTTC

v_call: TRBV5-1
clone_size: NA
d_call: TRBD1
j_call: TRBJ2-1
cdr3_aa: CASSLDRGPEFF
cdr3_nt: TGCGCCAGCAGCTTGGACAGGGGGCCGGAGTTCTTC

v_call: TRBV15
clone_size: few
d_call: NA
j_call: TRBJ2-3
cdr3_aa: CATNRGIGPDTQYF
cdr3_nt: TGTGCCACCAATCGGGGCATAGGACCGGATACGCAGTATTTT

v_call: TRBV20-1
clone_size: NA
d_call: NA
j_call: TRBJ2-1
cdr3_aa: CSATPGIYNEQFF
cdr3_nt: TGCAGTGCTACGCCAGGGATCTACAATGAGCAGTTCTTC

v_call: TRBV20-1
clone_size: NA
d_call: NA
j_call: TRBJ2-3
cdr3_aa: CSASKSDTQYF
cdr3_nt: TGCAGTGCTAGTAAGTCAGATACGCAGTATTTT

v_call: TRBV9
clone_size: NA
d_call: NA
j_call: TRBJ2-1
cdr3_aa: CASSVGTARGASYNEQFF
cdr3_nt: TGTGCCAGCAGCGTAGGTACCGCAAGGGGCGCTTCCTACAATGAGCAGTTCTTC

v_call: TRBV27
clone_size: few
d_call: NA
j_call: TRBJ2-1
cdr3_aa: CASSRAVGNEQFF
cdr3_nt: TGTGCCAGCAGTAGGGCGGTGGGCAATGAGCAGTTCTTC

v_call: TRBV12-3/TRBV12-4
clone_size: NA
d_call: NA
j_call: TRBJ2-7
cdr3_aa: CASSHQGRSYEQYF
cdr3_nt: TGTGCCAGCAGTCACCAGGGAAGGTCCTACGAGCAGTACTTC

v_call: TRBV3-1
clone_size: few
d_call: TRBD2
j_call: TRBJ2-1
cdr3_aa: CASSHEAGGLLRWNEQFF
cdr3_nt: TGTGCCAGCAGCCACGAGGCGGGAGGACTATTGCGTTGGAATGAGCAGTTCTTC

v_call: TRBV4-2
clone_size: NA
d_call: TRBD1
j_call: TRBJ1-5
cdr3_aa: CASSPAGGQGAVGSNQPQHF
cdr3_nt: TGTGCCAGCAGCCCCGCGGGCGGGCAGGGGGCCGTCGGTAGCAATCAGCCCCAGCATTTT

v_call: TRBV6-6
clone_size: NA
d_call: NA
j_call: TRBJ2-1
cdr3_aa: CASSYWDTNEQFF
cdr3_nt: TGTGCCAGCAGTTACTGGGACACCAATGAGCAGTTCTTC

v_call: TRBV5-1
clone_size: once
d_call: NA
j_call: TRBJ2-7
cdr3_aa: CASSLGRKSWEQYF
cdr3_nt: TGCGCCAGCAGCTTGGGCAGGAAGAGTTGGGAGCAGTACTTC

v_call: TRBV7-2
clone_size: few
d_call: NA
j_call: TRBJ1-4
cdr3_aa: CASSLDREVVFF
cdr3_nt: TGTGCCAGCAGCTTAGACCGGGAGGTCGTGTTTTTT

v_call: TRBV10-3
clone_size: NA
d_call: TRBD2
j_call: TRBJ2-1
cdr3_aa: CAISGIAGRSSYNEQFF
cdr3_nt: TGTGCCATCAGTGGAATAGCGGGAAGAAGCTCCTACAATGAGCAGTTCTTC

v_call: TRBV4-2
clone_size: few
d_call: TRBD2
j_call: TRBJ2-3
cdr3_aa: CASSQEDRLARSSDTQYF
cdr3_nt: TGTGCCAGCAGCCAAGAAGATAGACTAGCGAGGAGTTCAGATACGCAGTATTTT

v_call: TRBV30
clone_size: NA
d_call: TRBD1
j_call: TRBJ2-7
cdr3_aa: CAWGRQGGTEQYF
cdr3_nt: TGTGCCTGGGGACGACAGGGGGGGACCGAGCAGTACTTC

v_call: TRBV20-1
clone_size: NA
d_call: TRBD1
j_call: TRBJ2-2
cdr3_aa: CSATQGASTGELFF
cdr3_nt: TGCAGTGCTACGCAGGGGGCGTCCACCGGGGAGCTGTTTTTT

v_call: TRBV3-1
clone_size: NA
d_call: NA
j_call: TRBJ2-5
cdr3_aa: CASSQGLGDQETQYF
cdr3_nt: TGTGCCAGCAGCCAAGGTCTGGGAGACCAAGAGACCCAGTACTTC

v_call: TRBV5-6
clone_size: NA
d_call: NA
j_call: TRBJ2-3
cdr3_aa: CASSLGASGYTQYF
cdr3_nt: TGTGCCAGCAGCTTGGGGGCTTCAGGTTATACGCAGTATTTT

v_call: TRBV6-5
clone_size: NA
d_call: TRBD2
j_call: TRBJ2-1
cdr3_aa: CASSYEGLALHEQFF
cdr3_nt: TGTGCCAGCAGTTACGAAGGACTAGCTCTCCATGAGCAGTTCTTC

v_call: TRBV20-1
clone_size: many
d_call: TRBD1
j_call: TRBJ2-7
cdr3_aa: CSVGTGSYEQYF
cdr3_nt: TGCAGTGTAGGGACAGGATCCTACGAGCAGTACTTC

v_call: TRBV5-1
clone_size: once
d_call: NA
j_call: TRBJ2-7
cdr3_aa: CASSRDGYSYEQYF
cdr3_nt: TGCGCCAGCAGTAGGGACGGCTACTCCTACGAGCAGTACTTC

v_call: TRBV13
clone_size: NA
d_call: TRBD2
j_call: TRBJ2-1
cdr3_aa: CASSPGTSGDNEQFF
cdr3_nt: TGTGCCAGCAGCCCTGGGACTAGCGGAGACAATGAGCAGTTCTTC

v_call: TRBV6-5
clone_size: NA
d_call: NA
j_call: TRBJ2-7
cdr3_aa: CASSYIRGWEQYF
cdr3_nt: TGTGCCAGCAGTTACATCAGGGGTTGGGAGCAGTACTTC

v_call: TRBV5-1
clone_size: few
d_call: TRBD1
j_call: TRBJ1-1
cdr3_aa: CASSLTSTGTTEAFF
cdr3_nt: TGCGCCAGCAGCTTAACCTCGACAGGGACCACTGAAGCTTTCTTT

v_call: TRBV19
clone_size: few
d_call: NA
j_call: TRBJ2-1
cdr3_aa: CASSTSRRNEQFF
cdr3_nt: TGTGCCAGTAGTACCTCTAGAAGAAATGAGCAGTTCTTC

v_call: TRBV24-1
clone_size: NA
d_call: NA
j_call: TRBJ2-1
cdr3_aa: CATSEFKNEQFF
cdr3_nt: TGTGCCACCAGTGAGTTTAAAAATGAGCAGTTCTTC

v_call: TRBV7-9
clone_size: NA
d_call: NA
j_call: TRBJ2-3
cdr3_aa: CASSHTTWRAVTDTQYF
cdr3_nt: TGTGCCAGCAGCCACACAACCTGGAGGGCCGTCACAGATACGCAGTATTTT

v_call: TRBV24-1
clone_size: NA
d_call: NA
j_call: TRBJ2-1
cdr3_aa: CATSDTGSNEQFF
cdr3_nt: TGTGCCACCAGTGATACAGGTTCCAATGAGCAGTTCTTC

v_call: TRBV20-1
clone_size: few
d_call: TRBD2
j_call: TRBJ2-7
cdr3_aa: CSASRSGLYEQYF
cdr3_nt: TGCAGTGCTAGCCGTAGCGGGCTTTACGAGCAGTACTTC